The subject of this entry is one TCR beta chain. This entry belongs to a study of Ad26.COV2.S vaccination and SARS-CoV-2 variants. Study-wide context: Within the COV1001 Ad26.COV2.S trial arm, the donor was enrolled.

TCRdb keeps only in-frame clones here, not all; method: immunoSEQ multiplex PCR. The data hold roughly 240,000 clones, with roughly 90% observed a single time. The treatment was: roughly 20 received Ad26.COV2.S at low or high dose, single or two shots; roughly five received placebo; per-sample allocation not given. At day 63 after the first vaccine or placebo injection, samples were drawn. Participants' vaccine, an Ad26 vector, delivered Wuhan-strain SARS-CoV-2 spike. CDR3 length: 10 amino acids. Germline CDR1 is DFQATT and CDR2 is SNEGSKA (reference sequence). V was cut by 6 bases and J by 6 bases, with 8 bases left in between.

The clonotype was recovered from a person between 18 and 59 years old who received the Ad26.COV2.S COVID-19 vaccine or a placebo. The chain combines TRBV20-1 with TRBJ1-1, with D unclear. Sample: peripheral blood, taken in a trial of Ad26.COV2.S vaccine versus placebo. CDR3 in amino acids: CSANGAEAFF. The DNA of the CDR3 is TGCAGTGCCAATGGGGCTGAAGCTTTCTTT.